The 21 T cell receptor beta chains given below trace back to one sample, sequenced in a study of OX40 agonist ivuxolimab in advanced cancers. The method was immunoSEQ multiplex PCR; TCRdb's version includes in-frame clones alone and lacks a portion of them. This table has under 65,000 clones, approximately 79% appearing once. The material was CD4+ or CD8+ T cells sorted from blood, obtained in a trial of the OX40 agonist ivuxolimab. Every receptor here comes from an adult with an advanced solid tumor such as melanoma, head and neck, liver or kidney cancer.

The J gene is TRBJ1-4, the V gene TRBV6-1, with no clear D. The germline V and J ends were trimmed by 9 bases and 0 bases, with 14 bases remaining between them. Germline values: CDR1 MNHNS, CDR2 SASEGT. This CDR3 region has 15 residues. The CDR3 protein is CASVSSSTTNEKLFF. CDR3 sequence (DNA): TGTGCCAGTGTGAGCAGCAGCACAACTAATGAAAAACTGTTTTTT.

The chain has TRBV10-2 and TRBJ1-5; possible D gene TRBD1, 5 bases. This CDR3 is built from 15 residues. Germline values: CDR1 WSHSY, CDR2 SAAADI. V lost 0 bases, J lost 9 bases, and 15 bases lay in between. CDR3: CASSESGHALRPQHF. CDR3 sequence (DNA): TGCGCCAGCAGTGAGTCAGGACATGCTCTTAGGCCCCAGCATTTT.

The gene calls are TRBV11-2 and TRBJ2-2; 10 positions match TRBD1. The germline V gene encodes CDR1 SGHAT and CDR2 FQNNGV. The CDR3 has 19 residues. V trimming: 5 bases; J trimming: 1 base; junction bases outside the gene matches: 13. CDR3: CASSLRDRGISGNTGELFF. The DNA of the CDR3 is TGTGCCAGCAGCCTCCGGGACAGGGGTATTTCTGGGAACACCGGGGAGCTGTTTTTT. Combining the CDR3 with reference TRBV11-2 and TRBJ2-2 gives the whole variable domain EAGVAQSPRYKIIEKRQSVAFWCNPISGHATLYWYQQILGQGPKLLIQFQNNGVVDDSQLPKDRFSAERLKGVDSTLKIQPAKLEDSAVYLCASSLRDRGISGNTGELFFGEGSRLTVL.

The V and J genes are TRBV18 and TRBJ2-7; maybe TRBD1 (6 bases). CDR3 length equals 16 residues. Trimming shortened V by 3 bases and J by 7 bases, and 22 bases separated the two germline ends. CDR1 and CDR2 (germline): KGHSH, LQKENI. The CDR3 is CASSPTRSGQRGEQYF. The DNA of the CDR3 is TGTGCCAGCTCACCTACCCGCTCCGGACAGCGTGGAGAGCAGTACTTC.

The gene calls are TRBV5-4 and TRBJ2-3, with D hard to call. Germline loops: CDR1 SGHNT, CDR2 YYREEE (reference sequence). The CDR3 has 16 residues. Trimming stripped 4 bases from V and 0 bases from J, with 15 bases between. The CDR3 nucleotides read TGTGCCAGCAGCCCCTTCGGGCGCCAGAGCACAGATACGCAGTATTTT. Translating it yields CASSPFGRQSTDTQYF.

As DNA, the CDR3 is TGTGCCAGCAGCTTTACGGGGGACACAGATACGCAGTATTTT. It translates to CASSFTGDTDTQYF. The chain links TRBV7-8 to TRBJ2-3, with D possibly TRBD2 on 6 matching bases. CDR3 length: 14 residues. The ends were cut back, 3 bases at V and 2 bases at J, with 9 bases in the middle. The germline V gene encodes CDR1 SGHVS and CDR2 FQNEAQ.

V gene TRBV30 combines with J gene TRBJ1-5, with D hard to call. Trimming left V 0 bases short and J 6 bases short, with 15 bases between. The germline gives CDR1 GTSNPN, CDR2 SVGIG (reference sequence). CDR3 size: 15 residues. The CDR3: CAWSVGSGGSQPQHF. As DNA, the CDR3 is TGTGCCTGGAGTGTAGGAAGTGGAGGGAGTCAGCCCCAGCATTTT. The variable domain in full, completed from reference TRBV30 and TRBJ1-5, reads SQTIHQWPATLVQPVGSPLSLECTVEGTSNPNLYWYRQAAGRGLQLLFYSVGIGQISSEVPQNLSASRPQDRQFILSSKKLLLSDSGFYLCAWSVGSGGSQPQHFGDGTRLSIL.

The chain combines TRBV18 with TRBJ1-2; 7 bases line up with TRBD1. From germline, CDR1 is KGHSH and CDR2 LQKENI. The CDR3 runs to 15 residues. V lost 2 bases and J lost 7; bases outside the gene matches: 10. For the CDR3, the DNA is TGTGCCAGCTCACCAAATACAGGGGATCCTTCTGGCTACACCTTC. Its translation: CASSPNTGDPSGYTF.

This chain links TRBV5-4 with TRBJ2-5, with D possibly matching TRBD2 (5 bases). The CDR3 is made up of 14 amino acids. CDR1 is SGHNT and CDR2 is YYREEE in the germline V gene (reference sequence). Trimming left V 1 base short and J 2 bases short, with 9 bases between. The CDR3 loop is CASSLNSGQETQYF. CDR3 DNA: TGTGCCAGCAGCTTGAACTCGGGACAAGAGACCCAGTACTTC.

The chain carries TRBV6-6 and TRBJ2-7; 8 positions agree with TRBD1. V shed 4 bases, J shed 6 bases, and the junction held 8 bases outside the gene matches. CDR1 is MNHNY, CDR2 SVGAGI, per germline (reference sequence). The CDR3 is 14 amino acids. The CDR3 sequence: CASSSRTGPSEQYF. The CDR3 coding sequence is TGTGCCAGCAGTTCGCGGACAGGGCCCTCCGAGCAGTACTTC.

The chain combines TRBV6-5 with TRBJ2-7, with 9 bases fitting TRBD1. CDR1 and CDR2 (germline): MNHEY, SVGAGI. The CDR3 covers 14 residues. With 3 bases clipped from V and 5 bases from J, the junction kept 5 bases outside the gene matches. The CDR3 DNA reads TGTGCCAGCAGTTATTTACAGGGGGCCCACGAGCAGTACTTC. This sequence encodes CASSYLQGAHEQYF.

The V gene is TRBV7-3, the J gene TRBJ2-7; 9 nucleotides agree with TRBD1. Unmatched junction bases numbered 9, after V lost 5 bases and J lost 4 bases. This CDR3 is 15 amino acids long. Germline V gives CDR1 SGHTA, CDR2 FQGTGA. The CDR3 spells CASSPTSGQGYEQYF. The CDR3 DNA sequence: TGTGCCAGCAGCCCAACTTCGGGACAGGGTTACGAGCAGTACTTC. Full variable domain (missing parts from reference TRBV7-3 and TRBJ2-7): GAGVSQTPSNKVTEKGKYVELRCDPISGHTALYWYRQSLGQGPEFLIYFQGTGAADDSGLPNDRFFAVRPEGSVSTLKIQRTERGDSAVYLCASSPTSGQGYEQYFGPGTRLTVT.

This chain uses TRBV10-3 with TRBJ2-5, with D perhaps assigned TRBD1 or TRBD2 (5 bases each). The germline V and J ends were trimmed by 0 bases and 5 bases, with 13 bases remaining between them. CDR1 is ENHRY, CDR2 SYGVKD, per germline. This CDR3 is built from 15 residues. CDR3 DNA: TGTGCCATCAGTGAGTCGGGACCCGAGGCTGAGACCCAGTACTTC. Protein product: CAISESGPEAETQYF.

The chain is built from TRBV27 and TRBJ2-7; D is perhaps TRBD1 (6 bases). This CDR3 has 14 amino acids. The germline CDR1 and CDR2 sequences are MNHEY and SMNVEV (reference sequence). Trimming shortened V by 6 bases and J by 2 bases, and 14 bases separated the two germline ends. The CDR3 nucleotides read TGTGCCAGCAGGGGGGCAGGGCTCCCCTACGAGCAGTACTTC. Protein sequence: CASRGAGLPYEQYF.

V and J are TRBV28 and TRBJ1-2, with D tentatively TRBD1 (6 bases). Germline assignment: CDR1 MDHEN and CDR2 SYDVKM. Trimming left V 4 bases short and J 7 bases short, with 13 bases between. This CDR3 contains 13 residues. CDR3 coding DNA: TGTGCCAGCAGTTCACAGGGCGCCGGTGGCTACACCTTC. Translation gives CASSSQGAGGYTF.

CDR3 in amino acids: CASSLLRSYEQYF. In nucleotides, the CDR3 is TGTGCCAGCAGCTTGCTTAGATCCTACGAGCAGTACTTC. The chain recombines TRBV7-8 with TRBJ2-7, with D uncertain. Trimming pared 3 bases from V and 1 base from J, leaving 7 bases between. Looked up from germline, CDR1 is SGHVS and CDR2 is FQNEAQ. The CDR3 totals 13 residues.

V is TRBV6-5 and J is TRBJ1-2, with TRBD1 matching 10 bases. Losses at the gene ends were 0 bases for V and 9 bases for J; bases not matched to a gene: 4. The CDR3 is made up of 14 amino acids. Germline V gene data show CDR1 as MNHEY and CDR2 as SVGAGI. The CDR3 loop reads CASSYSWTGGSYTF. In DNA, the CDR3 is TGTGCCAGCAGTTACTCATGGACAGGGGGTAGCTACACCTTC.

This chain connects TRBV2 to TRBJ2-7; 12 bases are a match to TRBD1. CDR3 length: 13 residues. Looked up from germline, CDR1 is SNHLY and CDR2 is FYNNEI. J was trimmed by 5 bases and V by 7 bases; bases with no gene match: 3. DNA for the CDR3: TGTGCCAGCACAGGGACAGGGGGCGACGAGCAGTACTTC. It encodes CASTGTGGDEQYF.

This chain connects TRBV6-5 to TRBJ1-2; possible D gene TRBD1, 6 bases. Germline values: CDR1 MNHEY, CDR2 SVGAGI. V lost 8 bases and J 7 bases, leaving 20 bases between the germline ends. This CDR3 has 14 amino acids. CDR3 in DNA: TGTGCCAGCGTCCCAGAGGGCGGGGGCCGTGGCTACACCTTC. This encodes CASVPEGGGRGYTF.

The chain has TRBV9 and TRBJ2-2, with 7 bases fitting TRBD1. J gave up 3 bases and V 0 bases, and 2 bases lay outside the gene matches. CDR3 size: 15 residues. Germline-derived CDR1 and CDR2 are SGDLS and YYNGEE. CDR3 in amino acids: CASSVVQGHTGELFF. CDR3 coding DNA: TGTGCCAGCAGCGTAGTACAGGGGCACACCGGGGAGCTGTTTTTT.

The chain uses TRBV11-2 and TRBJ1-6; D is unresolved. Per germline, CDR1 SGHAT and CDR2 FQNNGV. This CDR3 comprises 20 residues. Trimming cost V 0 bases and J 0 bases, with 18 bases left between them. The DNA for the CDR3 is TGTGCCAGCAGCTTAGACCGGCGCTTCAGTCATAGCTCCTATAATTCACCCCTCCACTTT. Encoded protein: CASSLDRRFSHSSYNSPLHF. The full variable domain, its missing parts supplied by reference TRBV11-2 and TRBJ1-6, is EAGVAQSPRYKIIEKRQSVAFWCNPISGHATLYWYQQILGQGPKLLIQFQNNGVVDDSQLPKDRFSAERLKGVDSTLKIQPAKLEDSAVYLCASSLDRRFSHSSYNSPLHFGNGTRLTVT.